The sequence of this TCR beta chain was determined in a study of T cell changes during pregnancy in multiple sclerosis. Clones were sequenced by immunoSEQ multiplex PCR, and TCRdb holds only the in-frame ones, with some missing. The sample holds around 100,000 clones, 91% seen once. This CDR3 spans 15 amino acids. The ends were cut back, 8 bases at V and 1 base at J, with 16 bases in the middle. Germline CDR1 is SEHNR and CDR2 is FQNEAQ (reference sequence). This sequence joins TRBV7-9 and TRBJ2-3, with D uncertain. This TCR was sampled from a female donor with multiple sclerosis, enrolled in a pregnancy study. The input for sequencing was peripheral blood, taken after pregnancy. The CDR3 nucleotides are TGTGCCAGCGGTCGACTTCCTCAGCGCACAGATACGCAGTATTTT. It yields the protein CASGRLPQRTDTQYF.